The clone carrying this TCR beta chain was recorded only once. The target antigen is unknown. The data derive from a study of blood T cells in healthy people across ages. Study-wide results and limits: Conclusively comparing naive with antigen-experienced cells was impossible with unsorted PBMCs.

PBMCs numbering at least 6.5 million were isolated per sample. PCR was performed a second time for roughly 7 to 11 cycles using a sample-barcoded 5' primer and a J-beta primer mix. TCRdb passed the 5' RACE reads through MiXCR, listing each CDR3 protein once. The sample includes approximately 800,000 distinct CDR3 sequences, about three fifths of them seen just once. The TCR sequence derives from a young man in good health. The sequenced material came from blood.

For the CDR3, the DNA is TGTGCCAGCAGCCCCACCGGGGGGTTCGATGAGCAGTTCTTC. It codes for CASSPTGGFDEQFF. The chain has TRBV7-3 and TRBJ2-1; 7 bases are shared with TRBD2. Trimming removed 5 bases from V and 8 bases from J; junction bases left unmatched: 9. Germline-derived CDR1 and CDR2 are SGHTA and FQGTGA. This CDR3 comprises 14 residues. Full variable domain (remainder filled in from reference TRBV7-3 and TRBJ2-1): GAGVSQTPSNKVTEKGKYVELRCDPISGHTALYWYRQSLGQGPEFLIYFQGTGAADDSGLPNDRFFAVRPEGSVSTLKIQRTERGDSAVYLCASSPTGGFDEQFFGPGTRLTVL.